Described below is a single T cell receptor (beta chain) sequence and its context. The junction shows a germline mismatch at one end, possibly a read error. The source of the sample is a study of tumor-infiltrating lymphocytes in primary liver carcinoma. Starting from 400 to 500 ng of total RNA, TCR beta cDNA was produced with a primer in the constant region. ARM-PCR was slightly modified, and three nested multiplex PCR rounds with it gave rise to the TCR beta libraries. In the first two PCR rounds, TRBV1-TRBV30 forward primers were paired with a C-beta reverse primer, and each round lasted roughly 10 cycles. Each CDR3 protein is one row after TCRdb ran MiXCR on the multiplex PCR reads. The sample lists fewer than 250,000 distinct CDR3 sequences; roughly two thirds were seen once. Both blood RNA, taken from unsorted whole blood, and germline DNA were extracted. The CDR3 extends over 13 amino acids. Germline V CDR1 and CDR2: SGHAT, FQDESV (reference sequence).

The TCR comes from a woman aged 60 to 75 with primary liver carcinoma and hepatitis B virus infection. V usage is TRBV11-1 and J usage is TRBJ2-1, with a weak D call TRBD2 (6 bases). The sequenced material came from peripheral blood. The CDR3, as DNA: TGTGCCTGCAGCTTAGGGACTGTAAATGAGCGGTTCTTC. This gives the protein CACSLGTVNERFF.